Following are 7 T cell receptor beta chains from one sample sequenced in a study of CD4 and CD8 cells across lung adenocarcinoma regions. Via MiXCR, TCRdb re-called the PCR reads, giving one row per CDR3 protein. The sample carries approximately 25,000 distinct CDR3 sequences, 40% to 60% recorded once. Sequencing was done on a sample of CD8+ T cells from the center of a lung tumor. The receptors here all came from a male donor with lung adenocarcinoma. The CD4 and CD8 labels of this study may be unreliable.

This clonotype was seen more than once but under ten times. The genes are TRBV7-9 and TRBJ2-1; 15 bases match TRBD2. Per the germline V gene, CDR1 is SEHNR and CDR2 is FQNEAQ (reference sequence). The length of the CDR3 is 16 residues. With 5 bases clipped from V and 8 bases from J, the junction kept 7 bases outside the gene matches. CDR3 nucleotides: TGTGCCAGCAGCCCAGCGGGACTAGCGGGAGGAGATGAGCAGTTCTTC. Amino acid sequence: CASSPAGLAGGDEQFF.

This clonotype was recorded only once. A read error may account for a junction end that differs from germline. The V and J genes are TRBV6-1 and TRBJ2-2; TRBD2 matches 7 bases. The germline CDR1 and CDR2 sequences are MNHNS and SASEGT. The CDR3 runs to 16 residues. This chain's CDR3 is CASSHLRGRAFGALYF. In DNA, the CDR3 is TGTGCCAGCAGCCACCTTCGGGGGAGGGCCTTCGGGGCGCTGTATTTT.

Notes on this clonotype: An end of the junction differs from the germline gene, which may be a read error. The gene calls are TRBV10-2 and TRBJ2-3; 8 bases line up with TRBD2. Germline loops: CDR1 WSHSY, CDR2 SAAADI. This CDR3 region has 14 residues. The DNA of the CDR3 is TGCGCGGGCAGTGGGAGCGGGGGCCCAGATACGCAGTACTTT. The encoded protein is CAGSGSGGPDTQYF.

This clonotype was picked up a small number of times. The chain recombines TRBV28 with TRBJ2-1; the D gene is possibly TRBD2 (6 bases). The end of the DNA is better explained by TRBJ2-7, so the J call may be wrong. Germline CDR1 MDHEN, CDR2 SYDVKM. The CDR3 totals 14 residues. The CDR3 reads CASSQRLDPHEQYF. For the CDR3, the DNA is TGTGCCAGCAGTCAAAGACTAGATCCCCACGAGCAGTACTTC.

This clonotype was detected only a few times. The junction departs from the called germline gene at one end, perhaps through a read error. The rearrangement uses TRBV6-1 and TRBJ2-1; the D gene is possibly TRBD2 (5 bases). This CDR3 comprises 16 residues. Germline CDR1 MNHNS, CDR2 SASEGT. CDR3 residues: CASSETWTGGTNEQFF. CDR3 sequence (DNA): TGTGCCAGCAGTGAAACGTGGACTGGCGGCACCAATGAGCAGTTTTTT.

The rearrangement links TRBV6-5 to TRBJ2-1; D perhaps matches TRBD2 (5 bases). The assigned J gene may be wrong: the sequence end matches TRBJ2-5 better. The CDR3 loop spans 14 amino acids. Germline-derived CDR1 and CDR2 are MNHEY and SVGAGI. This CDR3 reads CASSYSIEGETQYF. CDR3 sequence (DNA): TGTGCCAGCAGTTACTCGATTGAGGGAGAGACCCAGTACTTC.

The chain joins TRBV11-2 to TRBJ2-7; tentatively, D is TRBD1 (6 bases). The V gene lost 1 base and the J gene lost 5 bases, with 6 bases spanning the gap. From germline, CDR1 is SGHAT and CDR2 FQNNGV. The CDR3 extends over 12 amino acids. The DNA for the CDR3 is TGTGCCAGCAGCTTAGGGGGGCACGAGCAGTACTTC. Its protein is CASSLGGHEQYF.